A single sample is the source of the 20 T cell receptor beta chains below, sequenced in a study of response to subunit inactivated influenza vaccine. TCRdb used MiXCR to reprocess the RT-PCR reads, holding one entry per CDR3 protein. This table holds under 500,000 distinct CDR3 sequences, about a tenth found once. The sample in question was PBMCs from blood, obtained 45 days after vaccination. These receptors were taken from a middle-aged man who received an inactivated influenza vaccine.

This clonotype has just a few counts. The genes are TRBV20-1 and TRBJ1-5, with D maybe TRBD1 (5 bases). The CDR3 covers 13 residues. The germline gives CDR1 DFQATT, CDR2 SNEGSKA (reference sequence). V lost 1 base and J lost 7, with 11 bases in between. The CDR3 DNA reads TGCAGTGCTAGAGCGGCAGGGAGGCAGCCCCAGCATTTT. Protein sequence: CSARAAGRQPQHF.

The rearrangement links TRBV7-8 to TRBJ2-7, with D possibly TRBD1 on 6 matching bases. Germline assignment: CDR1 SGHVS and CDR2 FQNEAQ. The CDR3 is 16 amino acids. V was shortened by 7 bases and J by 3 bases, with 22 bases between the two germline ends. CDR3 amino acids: CASTTPAAGAFYEQYF. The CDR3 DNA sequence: TGTGCCAGCACCACCCCGGCAGCAGGGGCTTTCTACGAGCAGTACTTC.

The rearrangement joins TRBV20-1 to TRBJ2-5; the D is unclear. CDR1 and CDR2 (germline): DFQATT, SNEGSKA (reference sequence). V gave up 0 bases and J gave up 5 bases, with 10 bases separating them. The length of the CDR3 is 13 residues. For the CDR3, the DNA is TGCAGTGCTAGAGATTACGGTGGGGAGACCCAGTACTTC. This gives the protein CSARDYGGETQYF.

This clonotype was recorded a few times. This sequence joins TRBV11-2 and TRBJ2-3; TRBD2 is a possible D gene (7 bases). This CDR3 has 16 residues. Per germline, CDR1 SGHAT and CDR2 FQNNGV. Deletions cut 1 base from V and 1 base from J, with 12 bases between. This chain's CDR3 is CASSLGAGAGTDTQYF. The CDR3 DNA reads TGTGCCAGCAGCTTAGGTGCGGGGGCGGGCACAGATACGCAGTATTTT.

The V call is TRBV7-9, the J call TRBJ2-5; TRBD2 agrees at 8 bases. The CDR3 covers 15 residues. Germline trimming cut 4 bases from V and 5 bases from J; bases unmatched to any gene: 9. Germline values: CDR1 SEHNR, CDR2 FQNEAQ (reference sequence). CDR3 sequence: CASSWGRGGPETQYF. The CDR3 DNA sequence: TGTGCCAGCAGCTGGGGACGGGGGGGCCCTGAGACCCAGTACTTC.

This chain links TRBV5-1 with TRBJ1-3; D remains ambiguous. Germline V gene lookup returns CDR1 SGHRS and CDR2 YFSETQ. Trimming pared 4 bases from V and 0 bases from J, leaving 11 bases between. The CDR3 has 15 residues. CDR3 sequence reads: CASSQDANSGNTIYF. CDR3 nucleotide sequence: TGCGCCAGCAGCCAAGACGCCAACTCTGGAAACACCATATATTTT.

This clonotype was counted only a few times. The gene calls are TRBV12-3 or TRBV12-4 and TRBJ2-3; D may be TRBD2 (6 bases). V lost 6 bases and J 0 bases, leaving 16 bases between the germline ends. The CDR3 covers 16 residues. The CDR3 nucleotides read TGTGCCAGCAGCCCCCGCACTAGCAGCAGCACAGATACGCAGTATTTT. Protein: CASSPRTSSSTDTQYF.

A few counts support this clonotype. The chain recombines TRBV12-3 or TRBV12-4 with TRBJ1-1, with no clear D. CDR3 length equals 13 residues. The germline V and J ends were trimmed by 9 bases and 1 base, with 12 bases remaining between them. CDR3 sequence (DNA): TGTGCCAGTCCCACGGGCAGGAACACTGAAGCTTTCTTT. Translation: CASPTGRNTEAFF.

CDR3 nucleotide sequence: TGTGCCAGCGGCCTCACGCGGGGGGGATACAATGAGCAGTTCTTC. This gives the protein CASGLTRGGYNEQFF. This chain uses TRBV11-2 with TRBJ2-1, with 9 positions matching TRBD2. CDR1 and CDR2 from the germline V gene are SGHAT and FQNNGV. The CDR3 contains 15 residues. J gave up 4 bases and V 8 bases, and 9 bases lay outside the gene matches.

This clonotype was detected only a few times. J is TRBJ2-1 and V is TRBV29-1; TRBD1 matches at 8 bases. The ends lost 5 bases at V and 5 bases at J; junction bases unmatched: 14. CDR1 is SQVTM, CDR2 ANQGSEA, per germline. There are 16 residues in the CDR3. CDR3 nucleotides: TGCAGCGTTTCCTTAGCGATACAGGGGGACAACAATGAGCAGTTCTTC. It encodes CSVSLAIQGDNNEQFF.

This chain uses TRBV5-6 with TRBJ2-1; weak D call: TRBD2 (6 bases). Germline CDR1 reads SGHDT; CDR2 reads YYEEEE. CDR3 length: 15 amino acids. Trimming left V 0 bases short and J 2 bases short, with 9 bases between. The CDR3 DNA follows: TGTGCCAGCAGCTTGGAGACTAGGACCTACAATGAGCAGTTCTTC. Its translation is CASSLETRTYNEQFF.

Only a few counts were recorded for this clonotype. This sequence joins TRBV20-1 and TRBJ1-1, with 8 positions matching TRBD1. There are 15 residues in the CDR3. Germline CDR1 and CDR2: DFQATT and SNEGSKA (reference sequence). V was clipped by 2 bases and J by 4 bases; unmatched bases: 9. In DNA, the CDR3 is TGCAGTGCTAGATCAGGGGGCGAAATAGGCACTGAAGCTTTCTTT. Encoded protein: CSARSGGEIGTEAFF.

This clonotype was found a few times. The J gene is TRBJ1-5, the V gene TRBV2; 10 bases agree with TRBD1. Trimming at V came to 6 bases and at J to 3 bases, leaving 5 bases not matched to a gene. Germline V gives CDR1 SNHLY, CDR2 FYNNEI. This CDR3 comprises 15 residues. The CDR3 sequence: CASRIDRGLNQPQHF. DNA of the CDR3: TGTGCCAGCAGAATCGACAGGGGGCTCAATCAGCCCCAGCATTTT.

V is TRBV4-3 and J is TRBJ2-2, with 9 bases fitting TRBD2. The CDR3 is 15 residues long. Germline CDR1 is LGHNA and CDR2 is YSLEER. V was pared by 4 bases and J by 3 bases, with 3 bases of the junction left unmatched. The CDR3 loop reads CASSRGGAYTGELFF. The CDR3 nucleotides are TGCGCCAGCAGCCGCGGGGGGGCCTACACCGGGGAGCTGTTTTTT.

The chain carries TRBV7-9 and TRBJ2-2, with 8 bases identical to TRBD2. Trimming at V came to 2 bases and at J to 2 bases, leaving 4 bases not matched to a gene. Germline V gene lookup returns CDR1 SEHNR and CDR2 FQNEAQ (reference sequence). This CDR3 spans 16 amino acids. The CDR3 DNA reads TGTGCCAGCAGCTTAATAGCGGGGCGTAACACCGGGGAGCTGTTTTTT. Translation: CASSLIAGRNTGELFF. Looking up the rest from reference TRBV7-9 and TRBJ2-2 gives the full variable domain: DTGVSQNPRHKITKRGQNVTFRCDPISEHNRLYWYRQTLGQGPEFLTYFQNEAQLEKSRLLSDRFSAERPKGSFSTLEIQRTEQGDSAMYLCASSLIAGRNTGELFFGEGSRLTVL.

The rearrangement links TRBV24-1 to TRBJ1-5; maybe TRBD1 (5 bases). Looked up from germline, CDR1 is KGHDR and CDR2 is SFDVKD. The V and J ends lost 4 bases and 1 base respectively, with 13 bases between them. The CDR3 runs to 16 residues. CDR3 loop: CATSEAGGRSNQPQHF. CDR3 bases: TGTGCCACCAGTGAGGCGGGGGGACGAAGCAATCAGCCCCAGCATTTT.

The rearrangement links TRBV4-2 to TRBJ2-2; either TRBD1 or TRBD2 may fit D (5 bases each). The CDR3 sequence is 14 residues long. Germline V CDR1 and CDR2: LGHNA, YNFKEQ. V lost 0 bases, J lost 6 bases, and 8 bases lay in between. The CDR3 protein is CASSQELGAGELFF. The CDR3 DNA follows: TGTGCCAGCAGCCAAGAATTGGGGGCCGGGGAGCTGTTTTTT.

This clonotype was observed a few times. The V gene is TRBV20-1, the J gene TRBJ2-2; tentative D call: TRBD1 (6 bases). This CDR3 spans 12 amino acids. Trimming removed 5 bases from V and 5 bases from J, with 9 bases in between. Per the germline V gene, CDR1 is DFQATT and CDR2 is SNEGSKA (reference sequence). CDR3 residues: CSAAGVTGELFF. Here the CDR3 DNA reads TGCAGTGCTGCAGGGGTAACCGGGGAGCTGTTTTTT.

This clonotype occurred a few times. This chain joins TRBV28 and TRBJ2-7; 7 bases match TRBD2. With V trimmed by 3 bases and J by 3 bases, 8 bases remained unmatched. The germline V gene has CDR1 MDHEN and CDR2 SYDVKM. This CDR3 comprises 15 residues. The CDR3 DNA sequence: TGTGCCAGCAGTTTGCCTCTAGCGGTGATCTACGAGCAGTACTTC. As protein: CASSLPLAVIYEQYF.

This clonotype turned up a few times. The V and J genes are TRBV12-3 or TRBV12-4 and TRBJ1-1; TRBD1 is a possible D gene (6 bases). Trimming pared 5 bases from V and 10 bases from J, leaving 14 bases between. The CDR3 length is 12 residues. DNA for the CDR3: TGTGCCAGCAGTGAGGGGGACCTAGGAGCTTTCTTT. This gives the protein CASSEGDLGAFF.